Listed below are T cell receptor beta chains from one sample, sequenced in a study of cytomegalovirus exposure and HLA in healthy donors. Produced via immunoSEQ multiplex PCR; TCRdb's table is partial and in-frame only. Of roughly 230,000 clones listed, more than 70% are singletons. Specimen: PBMCs. The receptors shown here come from a boy aged 10-17 years in good health and CMV-seronegative. Each CDR3 is given with its conserved first and last residue. D genes are given only for firm matches. Some rows mark clone size as missing; the rest say once, few, many or name a class of expanded clone.

clone size	V gene	D gene	J gene	CDR3 DNA	CDR3 protein
NA	TRBV4-1	TRBD1	TRBJ2-1	TGCGCCAGCAGCCTCTCGACAGGGGGCTCCTACAATGAGCAGTTCTTC	CASSLSTGGSYNEQFF
NA	TRBV7-9	TRBD2	TRBJ2-2	TGTGCCAGCCGGGGACTAGCGGGAGTGGTCGGGGAGCTGTTTTTT	CASRGLAGVVGELFF
NA	TRBV27	TRBD1	TRBJ2-7	TGTGCCAGCAGTTACAGGGGTGGGGAGCAGTACTTC	CASSYRGGEQYF
few	TRBV25-1	NA	TRBJ1-2	TGTGCCAGCAGTGAATATTTACAGTATGGCTACACCTTC	CASSEYLQYGYTF
NA	TRBV5-4	TRBD2	TRBJ2-2	TGTGCCAGCAGCCCGCGCAGCGGGGAGGGGGAGCTGTTTTTT	CASSPRSGEGELFF
NA	TRBV10-1	TRBD2	TRBJ2-7	TGCGCCAGCAGTGAGTCGAGGACTAGCGGGAGGAGGCCCTACGAGCAGTACTTC	CASSESRTSGRRPYEQYF
NA	TRBV19	NA	TRBJ2-7	TGTGCCAGTAGTATAGGGTGGCCTTACGAGCAGTACTTC	CASSIGWPYEQYF
NA	TRBV5-1	TRBD2	TRBJ2-7	TGCGCCACCAAATTAGGACTAGCGGCCACCTACGAGCAGTACTTC	CATKLGLAATYEQYF
NA	TRBV5-1	NA	TRBJ1-2	TGCGCCAGCAGCTTGGTTTTGCAGGGAAGTGTCCCCTATGGCTACACCTTC	CASSLVLQGSVPYGYTF
NA	TRBV2	NA	TRBJ2-7	TGTGCCAGCAGTGATGGTCGGTCACCCTACGAGCAGTACTTC	CASSDGRSPYEQYF
NA	TRBV6-6	TRBD1	TRBJ1-1	TGTGCCAGCAGTCCCGGGACAGAAGGAACTGAAGCTTTCTTT	CASSPGTEGTEAFF
NA	TRBV5-1	TRBD1	TRBJ2-3	TGCGCCAGCAGCCTGTCGTCCGGGACAGGGGTTGCGGATACGCAGTATTTT	CASSLSSGTGVADTQYF
NA	TRBV5-6	NA	TRBJ1-4	TGTGCCAGCAGCTTGGGGGCCAGGGTTAATGAAAAACTGTTTTTT	CASSLGARVNEKLFF
NA	TRBV6-5	TRBD1	TRBJ1-6	TGTGCCAGCAGTTACAACGAGGGGGCGAATTCACCCCTCCACTTT	CASSYNEGANSPLHF
NA	TRBV7-9	TRBD1	TRBJ2-2	TGTGCCAGCAGCTCCCCTCAAGACAGGGTCTTCACCGGGGAGCTGTTTTTT	CASSSPQDRVFTGELFF
few	TRBV2	NA	TRBJ1-2	TGTGCCAGCAGGGAAGGGGGGGAGTGGCCTAGAAGCTACACCTTC	CASREGGEWPRSYTF
NA	TRBV7-9	NA	TRBJ1-6	TGTGCCAGCAGCTTAGTTGGGGGCAGGAGCTCCTATAATTCACCCCTCCACTTT	CASSLVGGRSSYNSPLHF
NA	TRBV5-8	NA	TRBJ2-1	TGTGCCAGCAGCTTGGGGTGGGGGAGGAATGAGCAGTTCTTC	CASSLGWGRNEQFF
NA	TRBV6-5	TRBD1	TRBJ1-2	TGTGCCAGCAGGATGCATACAGGGGGCTATGGCTACACCTTC	CASRMHTGGYGYTF
NA	TRBV7-9	NA	TRBJ1-6	TGTGCCAGCAGCTACGGGAGGAGCTATAATTCACCCCTCCACTTT	CASSYGRSYNSPLHF
NA	TRBV7-8	TRBD1	TRBJ1-4	TGTGCCAGCAAAAAGGGCAGGGGGCCGTTCGCAACTAATGAAAAACTGTTTTTT	CASKKGRGPFATNEKLFF
NA	TRBV27	NA	TRBJ1-6	TGTGCCAGCAGTTTTCGGGTGGAGGATTCACCCCTCCACTTT	CASSFRVEDSPLHF
NA	TRBV30	NA	TRBJ1-5	TGTGCCTGGAGTGACGTGACAGGTTTTTTTGGGCCCCAGCATTTT	CAWSDVTGFFGPQHF
once	TRBV19	TRBD1	TRBJ2-4	TGTGCCAGTAGTCCCCGGACAGGTCGGATAGCCAAAAACATTCAGTACTTC	CASSPRTGRIAKNIQYF
NA	TRBV27	NA	TRBJ1-1	TGTGCCAGCGGGAAGGGCAGGGCGACTGAAGCTTTCTTT	CASGKGRATEAFF
NA	TRBV5-1	TRBD1	TRBJ1-1	TGCGCCAGCAGCTTCGGGACAGGGAACACTGAAGCTTTCTTT	CASSFGTGNTEAFF
NA	TRBV29-1	NA	TRBJ2-5	TGCAGCGTTGGCCAGGGGCCCTACCCTGGGGAGACCCAGTACTTC	CSVGQGPYPGETQYF
few	TRBV4-1	NA	TRBJ1-4	TGCGCCAGCAGCCGCCGGCCAGACTATGCAACTAATGAAAAACTGTTTTTT	CASSRRPDYATNEKLFF
NA	TRBV4-2	TRBD2	TRBJ2-1	TGTGCCAGCAGCCCGGGAGGGCCCTGGAATGAGCAGTTCTTC	CASSPGGPWNEQFF